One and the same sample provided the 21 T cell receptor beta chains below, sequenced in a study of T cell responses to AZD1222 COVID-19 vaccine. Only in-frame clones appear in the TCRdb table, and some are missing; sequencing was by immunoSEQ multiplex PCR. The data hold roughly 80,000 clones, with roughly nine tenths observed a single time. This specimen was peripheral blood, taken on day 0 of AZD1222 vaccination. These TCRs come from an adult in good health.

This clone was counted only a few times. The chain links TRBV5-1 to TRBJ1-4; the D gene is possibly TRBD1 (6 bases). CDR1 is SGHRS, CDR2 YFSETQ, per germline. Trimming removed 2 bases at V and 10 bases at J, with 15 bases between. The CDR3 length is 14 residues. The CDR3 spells CASSLQGSGVKLFF. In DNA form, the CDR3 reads TGCGCCAGCAGCTTACAGGGAAGTGGAGTAAAACTGTTTTTT. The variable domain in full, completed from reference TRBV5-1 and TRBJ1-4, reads KAGVTQTPRYLIKTRGQQVTLSCSPISGHRSVSWYQQTPGQGLQFLFEYFSETQRNKGNFPGRFSGRQFSNSRSEMNVSTLELGDSALYLCASSLQGSGVKLFFGSGTQLSVL.

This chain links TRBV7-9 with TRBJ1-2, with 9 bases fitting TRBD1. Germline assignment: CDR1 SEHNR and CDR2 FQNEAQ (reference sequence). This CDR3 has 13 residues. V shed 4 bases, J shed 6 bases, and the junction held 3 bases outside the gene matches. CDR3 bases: TGTGCCAGCAGCTCGGGACAGGGTGATGGCTACACCTTC. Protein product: CASSSGQGDGYTF.

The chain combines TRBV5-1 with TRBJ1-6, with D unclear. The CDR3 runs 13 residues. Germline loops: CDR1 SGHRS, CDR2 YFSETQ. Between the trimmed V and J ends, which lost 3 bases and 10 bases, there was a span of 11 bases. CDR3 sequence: CASSSGVNSPLHF. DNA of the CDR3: TGCGCCAGCAGCTCCGGTGTGAACTCACCCCTCCACTTT.

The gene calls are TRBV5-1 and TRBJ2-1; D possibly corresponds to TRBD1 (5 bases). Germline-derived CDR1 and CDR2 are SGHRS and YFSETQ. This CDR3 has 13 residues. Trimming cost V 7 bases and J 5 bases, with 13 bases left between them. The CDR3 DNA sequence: TGCGCCAGCTCCCGCGACAGAAACAATGAGCAGTTCTTC. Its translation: CASSRDRNNEQFF.

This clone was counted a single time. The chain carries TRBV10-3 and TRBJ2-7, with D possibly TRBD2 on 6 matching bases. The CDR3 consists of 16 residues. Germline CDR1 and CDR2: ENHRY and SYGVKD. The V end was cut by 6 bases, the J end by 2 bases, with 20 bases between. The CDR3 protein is CAISEGFGGRTYEQYF. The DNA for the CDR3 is TGTGCCATCAGCGAGGGGTTTGGAGGGAGGACCTACGAGCAGTACTTC.

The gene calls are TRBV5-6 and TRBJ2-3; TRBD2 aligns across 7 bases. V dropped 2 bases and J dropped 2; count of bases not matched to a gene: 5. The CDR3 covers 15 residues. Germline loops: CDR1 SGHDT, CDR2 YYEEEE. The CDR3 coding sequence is TGTGCCAGCAGCTTTCGAGCGGGACTCACAGATACGCAGTATTTT. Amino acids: CASSFRAGLTDTQYF.

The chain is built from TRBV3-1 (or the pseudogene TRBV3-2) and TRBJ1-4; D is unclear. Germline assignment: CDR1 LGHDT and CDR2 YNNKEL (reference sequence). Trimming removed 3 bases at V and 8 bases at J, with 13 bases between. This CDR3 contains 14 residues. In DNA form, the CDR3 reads TGTGCCAGCAGCCAGCAGTGGCAGAGCGAAAAACTGTTTTTT. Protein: CASSQQWQSEKLFF.

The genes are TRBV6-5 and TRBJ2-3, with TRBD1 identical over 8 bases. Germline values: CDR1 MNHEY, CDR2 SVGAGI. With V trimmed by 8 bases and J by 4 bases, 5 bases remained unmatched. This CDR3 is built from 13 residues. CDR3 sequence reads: CASSWTGSDTQYF. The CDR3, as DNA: TGTGCCAGCTCGTGGACAGGGTCAGATACGCAGTATTTT.

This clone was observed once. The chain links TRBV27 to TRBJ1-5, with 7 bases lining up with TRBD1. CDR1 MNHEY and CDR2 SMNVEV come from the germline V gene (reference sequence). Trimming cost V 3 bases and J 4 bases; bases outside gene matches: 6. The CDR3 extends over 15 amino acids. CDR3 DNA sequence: TGTGCCAGCAGTTTGAGACAGGGACAAAATCAGCCCCAGCATTTT. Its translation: CASSLRQGQNQPQHF.

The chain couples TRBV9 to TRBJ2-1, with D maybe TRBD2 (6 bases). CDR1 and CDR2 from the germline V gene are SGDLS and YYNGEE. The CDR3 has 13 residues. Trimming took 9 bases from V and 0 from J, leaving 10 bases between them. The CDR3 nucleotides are TGTGCCACGGGACTGTCCTCCTACAATGAGCAGTTCTTC. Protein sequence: CATGLSSYNEQFF.

The CDR3 DNA is TGCGCCAGCCGTGGGCCGGGGGTTTCTAATGAAAAACTGTTTTTT. Amino acid sequence: CASRGPGVSNEKLFF. The chain joins TRBV5-1 to TRBJ1-4, with TRBD1 as a possible D gene (5 bases). CDR1 and CDR2 from the germline V gene are SGHRS and YFSETQ. CDR3 length: 15 residues. V was pared by 7 bases and J by 3 bases, with 16 bases between.

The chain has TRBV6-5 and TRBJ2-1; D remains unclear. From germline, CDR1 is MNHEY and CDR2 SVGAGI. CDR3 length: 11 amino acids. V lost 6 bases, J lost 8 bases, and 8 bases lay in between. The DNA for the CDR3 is TGTGCCAGCAGCCTTGCCCATGAGCAGTTCTTC. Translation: CASSLAHEQFF.

The CDR3 sequence is CASSTEGGAANEKLFF. CDR3 DNA sequence: TGTGCCAGCAGCACCGAGGGAGGGGCGGCTAATGAAAAACTGTTTTTT. This chain links TRBV9 with TRBJ1-4; TRBD1 is a possible D gene (5 bases). The CDR3 is 16 amino acids. The V end was cut by 4 bases, the J end by 3 bases, with 16 bases between. Germline V gives CDR1 SGDLS, CDR2 YYNGEE.

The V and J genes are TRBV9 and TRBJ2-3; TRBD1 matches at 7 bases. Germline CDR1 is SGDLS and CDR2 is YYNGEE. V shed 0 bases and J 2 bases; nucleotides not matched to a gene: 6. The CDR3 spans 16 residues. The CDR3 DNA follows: TGTGCCAGCAGCGTAGTAGCAGGGGGTCCCACAGATACGCAGTATTTT. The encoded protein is CASSVVAGGPTDTQYF.

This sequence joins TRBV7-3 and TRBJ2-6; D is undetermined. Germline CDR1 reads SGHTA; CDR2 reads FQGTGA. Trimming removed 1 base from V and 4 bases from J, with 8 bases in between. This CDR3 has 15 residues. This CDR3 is CASSLNPIGANVLTF. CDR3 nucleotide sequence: TGTGCCAGCAGCTTAAACCCGATCGGGGCCAACGTCCTGACTTTC.

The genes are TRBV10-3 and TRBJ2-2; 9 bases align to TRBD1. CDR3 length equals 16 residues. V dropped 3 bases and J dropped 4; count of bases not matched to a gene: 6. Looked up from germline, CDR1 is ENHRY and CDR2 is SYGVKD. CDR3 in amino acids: CAISDTGTGSTGELFF. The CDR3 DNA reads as TGTGCCATCAGTGACACCGGGACAGGGAGCACCGGGGAGCTGTTTTTT.

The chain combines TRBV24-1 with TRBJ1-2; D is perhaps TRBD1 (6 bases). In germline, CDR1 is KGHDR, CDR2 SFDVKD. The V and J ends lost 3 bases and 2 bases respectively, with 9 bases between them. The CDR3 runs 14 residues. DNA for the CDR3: TGTGCCACCAGTGATACAGGGCGGAACTATGGCTACACCTTC. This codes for CATSDTGRNYGYTF.

CDR3 nucleotide sequence: TGTGCCACCAGTGACCCCGACAGGGGGCGCGACAATGAGCAGTTCTTC. As protein: CATSDPDRGRDNEQFF. The rearrangement joins TRBV24-1 to TRBJ2-1, with 10 bases fitting TRBD1. Germline V gives CDR1 KGHDR, CDR2 SFDVKD. V lost 4 bases to trimming and J lost 5 bases; unmatched junction nucleotides: 7. The CDR3 sequence is 16 residues long.

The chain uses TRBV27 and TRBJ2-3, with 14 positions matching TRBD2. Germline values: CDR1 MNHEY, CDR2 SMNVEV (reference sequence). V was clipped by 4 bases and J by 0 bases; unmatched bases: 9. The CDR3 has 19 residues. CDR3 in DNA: TGTGCCAGCAGTTCGGGACTAGCGGGGGCCCGGGAGAGCACAGATACGCAGTATTTT. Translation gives CASSSGLAGARESTDTQYF.

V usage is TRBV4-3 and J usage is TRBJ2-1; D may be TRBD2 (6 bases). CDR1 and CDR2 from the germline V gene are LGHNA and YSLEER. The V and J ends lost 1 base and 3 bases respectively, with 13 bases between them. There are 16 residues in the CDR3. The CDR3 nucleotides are TGCGCCAGCAGCCAAGGCGAGCAGGGACTCTACAATGAGCAGTTCTTC. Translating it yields CASSQGEQGLYNEQFF.

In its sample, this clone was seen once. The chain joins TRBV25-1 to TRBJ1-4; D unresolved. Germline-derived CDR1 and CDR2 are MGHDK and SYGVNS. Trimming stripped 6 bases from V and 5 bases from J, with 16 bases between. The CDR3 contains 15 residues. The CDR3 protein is CASSRRQSINEKLFF. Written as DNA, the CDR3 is TGTGCCAGCAGCCGCCGGCAAAGCATAAATGAAAAACTGTTTTTT.